A single sample gave rise to the 11 T cell receptor beta chains below, sequenced in a study of blood T cell repertoires in COVID-19. This table comes from immunoSEQ multiplex PCR, and its TCRdb copy is limited to in-frame clones, with some not included. The sample holds about 140,000 clones, more than 60% seen once. What was sequenced was peripheral blood. These receptors originate from a middle-aged man with acute or convalescent COVID-19.

J is TRBJ1-5 and V is TRBV19; D unclear. The CDR3 covers 17 residues. The germline gives CDR1 LNHDA, CDR2 SQIVND (reference sequence). The V end was cut by 6 bases, the J end by 2 bases, with 20 bases between. The DNA of the CDR3 is TGTGCCAGTAGCCGGATGGGAGGGTATGGTGGCAATCAGCCCCAGCATTTT. Its protein product is CASSRMGGYGGNQPQHF.

This chain uses TRBV2 with TRBJ2-1, with a possible D match to TRBD1 (8 bases). The CDR3 runs to 14 residues. In germline, CDR1 is SNHLY, CDR2 FYNNEI. V gave up 5 bases and J gave up 8 bases, with 16 bases separating them. The CDR3 DNA reads TGTGCCAGCAGTACCACAGGGGGAGGGGATGAGCAGTTCTTC. Amino acids: CASSTTGGGDEQFF. The full variable domain, with the rest looked up from reference TRBV2 and TRBJ2-1, is EPEVTQTPSHQVTQMGQEVILRCVPISNHLYFYWYRQILGQKVEFLVSFYNNEISEKSEIFDDQFSVERPDGSNFTLKIRSTKLEDSAMYFCASSTTGGGDEQFFGPGTRLTVL.

This chain uses TRBV2 with TRBJ1-2, with unresolved D. Deletions cut 3 bases from V and 8 bases from J, with 19 bases between. Germline lookup yields CDR1 SNHLY and CDR2 FYNNEI. The length of the CDR3 is 15 residues. CDR3 sequence: CASSDPERDAGGYTF. The CDR3 nucleotides read TGTGCCAGCAGTGACCCGGAAAGGGATGCGGGCGGCTACACCTTC.

V and J are TRBV5-4 and TRBJ2-5, with TRBD2 matching over 14 bases. The CDR3 contains 15 residues. CDR1 and CDR2 from the germline V gene are SGHNT and YYREEE (reference sequence). V was pared by 4 bases and J by 5 bases, with 4 bases of the junction left unmatched. The CDR3: CASSTRLAGGETQYF. CDR3 coding DNA: TGTGCCAGCAGCACACGACTAGCGGGAGGGGAGACCCAGTACTTC.

This clone was observed at least ten times. The V gene is TRBV10-3, the J gene TRBJ2-7, with TRBD1 as a possible D gene (6 bases). Germline-derived CDR1 and CDR2 are ENHRY and SYGVKD. The V end was cut by 2 bases, the J end by 5 bases, with 10 bases between. CDR3 length: 13 amino acids. Here the CDR3 reads CAISELQGHEQYV. As DNA, the CDR3 is TGTGCCATCAGTGAGCTACAGGGTCACGAGCAGTACGTC.

A few counts support this clone. This chain connects TRBV28 to TRBJ1-2; a weak D match, TRBD1 (5 bases). CDR1 MDHEN and CDR2 SYDVKM come from the germline V gene. CDR3 size: 14 residues. Trimming took off 2 bases at V and 4 bases at J, with 11 bases between the two ends. The CDR3 DNA reads as TGTGCCAGCAGTTTACCAAATAGGGGCTATGGCTACACCTTC. Residues: CASSLPNRGYGYTF.

The chain recombines TRBV13 with TRBJ1-2, with 8 bases identical to TRBD1. Germline assignment: CDR1 PRHDT and CDR2 FYEKMQ (reference sequence). The ends lost 5 bases at V and 4 bases at J; junction bases unmatched: 0. The CDR3 loop spans 12 amino acids. This CDR3 is CASSGTGYGYTF. The CDR3 DNA is TGTGCCAGCAGCGGGACAGGCTATGGCTACACCTTC.

The gene calls are TRBV7-7 and TRBJ2-5; a possible D gene is TRBD1 (5 bases). CDR1 is SSHAT, CDR2 FNYEAQ, per germline (reference sequence). Trimming stripped 5 bases from V and 5 bases from J, with 12 bases between. The CDR3 sequence is 13 residues long. Here the CDR3 reads CASSLDSEETQYF. Here the CDR3 DNA reads TGTGCCAGCAGCCTCGACAGTGAGGAGACCCAGTACTTC.

This clone was recorded at least ten times. V is TRBV6-6 and J is TRBJ2-2; 15 bases are shared with TRBD2. V lost 5 bases, J lost 4 bases, and 5 bases stayed unmatched. The germline gives CDR1 MNHNY, CDR2 SVGAGI (reference sequence). This CDR3 contains 17 residues. The CDR3 region is CASSRTSGGVGTGELFF. DNA for the CDR3: TGTGCCAGCAGTCGGACTAGCGGGGGGGTAGGCACCGGGGAGCTGTTTTTT.

V and J are TRBV25-1 and TRBJ1-6; maybe TRBD1 (6 bases). V gave up 6 bases and J gave up 8 bases, with 14 bases separating them. Germline V gene lookup returns CDR1 MGHDK and CDR2 SYGVNS. CDR3 length: 14 amino acids. The CDR3: CASRSQGWDSPLHF. CDR3 nucleotide sequence: TGTGCCAGCAGATCCCAGGGGTGGGATTCACCCCTCCACTTT.

The chain recombines TRBV6-9 with TRBJ2-2; TRBD1 aligns across 7 bases. J was trimmed by 0 bases and V by 6 bases; bases with no gene match: 4. Germline V gives CDR1 MNHGY, CDR2 SVAAGI. This CDR3 spans 15 amino acids. The CDR3 region has the DNA TGTGCCAGCAGGTTTGACAGGGCGAACACCGGGGAGCTGTTTTTT. This sequence encodes CASRFDRANTGELFF.